This entry concerns a single TCR beta chain. Its binding antigen is unknown. No much larger clone exists at a distance of one base, and base qualities are not known. The sample's treatment or condition label, decoded: in vitro stimulation with specific CMV peptide epitopes to enrich CMV-specific T cells. These data originate in a study of T cell repertoires in cytomegalovirus infection (dated by TCRdb to the late 2010s). Background for the entire study: Alongside well-studied HLA-B-restricted epitopes, the peptide stimulations were aimed at recently identified HLA-C-restricted CMV epitopes, whose presentation resists viral immunomodulation. The HLA type of each donor mattered for the analysis, because public TCR beta signatures pointed to carriage of CMV infection along with the matching HLA type.

Sequencing instrument: Illumina HiSeq 1500. The public sequencing data were trimmed at Q25 with fastp and processed into clonotypes with MiXCR by TCRdb, which kept only in-frame beta chains. CDR3 protein duplicates are merged, each entry listing the most common genes and DNA. The sample table records over 45,000 distinct CDR3 sequences; under 20% of these occur just once. The ten largest clones take up about 48% of the sample. The paper's findings and limits, for the study overall: In the ex vivo response, HLA-C-restricted CMV-specific TCR beta clonotypes were dominant, and in two of eight donors the single most frequent clonotype came from this HLA-C-restricted group. Carriers of CMV infection plus the relevant HLA type were discriminated by the cumulative frequency of public TCR beta family members in the study cohort and in an independent roughly 320-donor cohort.

The sequencing here drew on CD8+ T cells from cultured PBMCs, taken from culture after CMV antigen stimulation. This TCR was recovered from a human donor in good health (CMV status not recorded). Some clones in this sample may be carry-over from other donors' samples.

The nucleotide sequence is given as TGTGCCAGCAGCTCCCCGGTTGAGGGGGCGAGAGACGAGCAGTACTTC. This sequence encodes CASSSPVEGARDEQYF. The rearranged chain carries TRBV11-2 and TRBJ2-7, with TRBD1 identical over 7 junction bases. The germline V gene sets CDR1 to SGHAT and CDR2 to FQNNGV. The V end gives up 4 bases and the J end 5 bases, leaving 14 bases in the junction not matched to a gene. From the cysteine through the phenylalanine, the CDR3 covers 16 amino acids. CDR3 DNA is the only sequence kept; it has 48 bases, read in frame from the first base.